This T cell receptor (beta chain) was identified in a study of graft-versus-host responses after intestinal transplantation. Study details: Anti-thymocyte globulin served as induction for all recipients, who then took tacrolimus and steroids for about 3 years.

In regard to this clone: Its cognate antigen is unknown.

Sequenced by immunoSEQ multiplex PCR; TCRdb stores in-frame clones only, minus some. Counted here are 100,000 to 140,000 clones, over 80% occurring once; the ten biggest clones make up around 0.73%. V lost 5 bases, J lost 4 bases, and 6 bases stayed unmatched. The CDR3 runs to 14 residues. Looked up from germline, CDR1 is MNHEY and CDR2 is SMNVEV (reference sequence). General study findings and limits: Peak circulating GvH clone levels were associated with early post-transplant HvG declines. Within allografts, high graft-versus-host to host-versus-graft clonal ratios were seen among patients with graft-donor T cell macrochimerism. Recipient marrow harbored GvH clones, some of which surfaced first in ileum or blood.

This receptor was identified in a human donor who was the organ donor for an intestinal transplant. The chain recombines TRBV27 with TRBJ2-7, with 9 bases aligning to TRBD1. The sequencing used unstimulated CD4+ T cells sorted from spleen or lymph node cells, collected before transplant. The chain's CDR3 is CASSSGTGLYEQYF. DNA of the CDR3: TGTGCCAGCAGTAGCGGGACAGGGCTTTACGAGCAGTACTTC.